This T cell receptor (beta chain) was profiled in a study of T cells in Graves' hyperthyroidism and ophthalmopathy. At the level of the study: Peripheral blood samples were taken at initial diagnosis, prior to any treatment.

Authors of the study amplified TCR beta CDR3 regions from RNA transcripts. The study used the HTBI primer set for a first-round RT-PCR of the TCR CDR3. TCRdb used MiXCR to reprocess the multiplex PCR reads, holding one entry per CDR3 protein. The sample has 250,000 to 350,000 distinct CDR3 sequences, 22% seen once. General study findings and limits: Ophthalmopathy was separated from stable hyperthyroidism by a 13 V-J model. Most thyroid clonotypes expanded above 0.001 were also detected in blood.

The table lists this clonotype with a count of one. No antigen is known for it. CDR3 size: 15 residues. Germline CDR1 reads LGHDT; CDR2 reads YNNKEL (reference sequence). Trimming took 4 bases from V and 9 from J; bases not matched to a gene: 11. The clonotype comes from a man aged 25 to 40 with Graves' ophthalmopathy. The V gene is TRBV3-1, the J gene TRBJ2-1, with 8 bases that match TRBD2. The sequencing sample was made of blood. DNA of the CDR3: TGTGCCAGCAGCCTCTCGTTAGCGGGACGTACTGAGCAGTTCTTC. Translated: CASSLSLAGRTEQFF.